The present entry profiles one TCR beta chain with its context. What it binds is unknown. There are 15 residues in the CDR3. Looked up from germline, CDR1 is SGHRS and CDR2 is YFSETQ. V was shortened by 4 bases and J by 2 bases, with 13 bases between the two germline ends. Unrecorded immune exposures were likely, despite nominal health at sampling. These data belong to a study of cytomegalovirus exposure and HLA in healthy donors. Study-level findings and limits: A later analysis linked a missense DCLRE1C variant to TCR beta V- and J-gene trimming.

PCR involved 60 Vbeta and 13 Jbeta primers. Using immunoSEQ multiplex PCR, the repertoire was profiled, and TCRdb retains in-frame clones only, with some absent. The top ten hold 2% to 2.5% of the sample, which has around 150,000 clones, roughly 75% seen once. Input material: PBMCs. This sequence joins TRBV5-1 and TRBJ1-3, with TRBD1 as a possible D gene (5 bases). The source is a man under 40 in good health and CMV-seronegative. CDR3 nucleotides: TGCGCCAGCAGCCCCATCCCAGGGCCTGGAAACACCATATATTTT. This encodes CASSPIPGPGNTIYF.